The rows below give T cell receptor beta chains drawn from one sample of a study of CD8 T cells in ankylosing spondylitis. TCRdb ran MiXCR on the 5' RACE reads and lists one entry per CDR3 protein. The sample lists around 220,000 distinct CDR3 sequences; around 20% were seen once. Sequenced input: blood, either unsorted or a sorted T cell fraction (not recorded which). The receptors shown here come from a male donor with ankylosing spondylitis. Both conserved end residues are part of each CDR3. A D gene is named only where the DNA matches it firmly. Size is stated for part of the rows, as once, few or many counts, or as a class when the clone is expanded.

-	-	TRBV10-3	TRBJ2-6	CAISDGNSGANVLTF	TGTGCCATCAGTGACGGCAACTCTGGGGCCAACGTCCTGACTTTC
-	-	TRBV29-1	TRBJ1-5	CSVDFDIYNQPQHF	TGCAGCGTTGACTTCGACATATACAATCAGCCCCAGCATTTT
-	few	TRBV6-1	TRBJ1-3	CASRVGDTIYF	TGTGCCAGCAGAGTTGGGGACACCATATATTTT
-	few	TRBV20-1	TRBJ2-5	CSATDVEGGETQYF	TGCAGTGCTACCGATGTGGAGGGGGGGGAGACCCAGTACTTC
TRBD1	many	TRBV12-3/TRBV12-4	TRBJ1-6	CASSLGQGGSPLHF	TGTGCCAGCTCCCTAGGGCAGGGGGGTTCACCCCTCCACTTT
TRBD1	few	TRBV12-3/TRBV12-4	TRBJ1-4	CASREDWGQPNEKLFF	TGTGCCAGCAGGGAAGACTGGGGACAGCCTAATGAAAAACTGTTTTTT
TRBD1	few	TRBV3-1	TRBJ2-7	CASSNGQGYEQYF	TGTGCCAGCAGCAACGGACAGGGCTACGAGCAGTACTTC
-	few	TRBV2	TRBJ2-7	CASGTPVGYEQYF	TGTGCCAGTGGGACCCCGGTAGGGTACGAGCAGTACTTC
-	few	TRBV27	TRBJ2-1	CASSLFRASYNEQFF	TGTGCCAGCAGTTTATTCAGGGCGTCCTACAATGAGCAGTTCTTC
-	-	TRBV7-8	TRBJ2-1	CASSPDPRTSFNEQFF	TGTGCCAGCAGCCCCGATCCTAGAACCTCTTTCAATGAGCAGTTCTTC
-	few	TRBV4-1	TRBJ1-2	CASSQDSRLTNYGYTF	TGCGCCAGCAGCCAAGATTCCAGGCTCACTAACTATGGCTACACCTTC
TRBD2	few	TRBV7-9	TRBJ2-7	CASSSGGPLGEQYF	TGTGCCAGCAGCTCGGGAGGGCCTCTGGGCGAGCAGTACTTC
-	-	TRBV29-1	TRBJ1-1	CSVVGGDTEAFF	TGCAGCGTTGTAGGGGGTGACACTGAAGCTTTCTTT
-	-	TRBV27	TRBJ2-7	CASSSQGFSYEQYF	TGTGCCAGCAGTTCACAGGGATTCTCCTACGAGCAGTACTTC
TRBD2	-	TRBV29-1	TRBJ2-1	CSIESGRAPYNEQFF	TGCAGCATTGAGAGCGGGAGGGCCCCCTACAATGAGCAGTTCTTC
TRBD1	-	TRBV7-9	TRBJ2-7	CASSGTGTGSLWEQYF	TGTGCCAGCAGCGGAACCGGGACAGGGAGTTTGTGGGAGCAGTACTTC
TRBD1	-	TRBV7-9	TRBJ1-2	CAISVPGQVNYGYTF	TGTGCCATCAGCGTACCGGGACAGGTTAACTATGGCTACACCTTC
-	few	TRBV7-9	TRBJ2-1	CASNERPLYNEQFF	TGTGCCAGCAACGAAAGACCACTTTACAATGAGCAGTTCTTC
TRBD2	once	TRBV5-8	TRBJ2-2	CASSLAQREYPGELFF	TGTGCCAGCAGCTTGGCCCAGCGGGAGTATCCCGGGGAGCTGTTTTTT
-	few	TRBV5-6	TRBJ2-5	CASSLIGDVQETQYF	TGTGCCAGCAGCTTAATAGGGGACGTGCAAGAGACCCAGTACTTC
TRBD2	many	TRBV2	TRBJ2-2	CASSNMALAGHGELFF	TGTGCCAGCAGCAATATGGCTTTAGCGGGACACGGGGAGCTGTTTTTT
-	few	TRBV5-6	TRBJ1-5	CASSFGTRINQPQHF	TGTGCCAGCAGCTTTGGGACGAGGATAAATCAGCCCCAGCATTTT
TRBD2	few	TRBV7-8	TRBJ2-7	CASSLQIAGLTYEQYF	TGTGCCAGCAGCTTACAGATAGCGGGGCTTACCTACGAGCAGTACTTC
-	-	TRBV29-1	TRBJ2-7	CSVVALPPYEQYF	TGCAGCGTTGTAGCTCTTCCCCCCTACGAGCAGTACTTC
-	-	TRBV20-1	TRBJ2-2	CSARARGSSAGELFF	TGCAGTGCTAGAGCTAGGGGGAGTAGTGCCGGGGAGCTGTTTTTT
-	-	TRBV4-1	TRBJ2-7	CASSQVGQDSYEQYF	TGCGCCAGCAGCCAAGTAGGCCAGGACTCCTACGAGCAGTACTTC
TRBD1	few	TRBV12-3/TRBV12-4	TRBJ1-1	CASTPPSGDPRGTEAFF	TGTGCCAGCACCCCACCCTCGGGGGACCCCAGGGGGACTGAAGCTTTCTTT
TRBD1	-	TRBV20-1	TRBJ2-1	CSATGRETGAHEQFF	TGCAGTGCTACCGGACGGGAAACAGGGGCACATGAGCAGTTCTTC
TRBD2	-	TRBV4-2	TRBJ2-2	CASSPREVAGGSGELFF	TGTGCCAGCAGCCCTCGGGAGGTAGCGGGGGGGAGCGGGGAGCTGTTTTTT
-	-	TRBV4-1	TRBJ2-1	CASSPERLAFGEQFF	TGCGCCAGCAGCCCAGAAAGGCTAGCCTTCGGTGAGCAGTTCTTC
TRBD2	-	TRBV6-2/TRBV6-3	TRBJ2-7	CASSYAPGLVGYEQYF	TGTGCCAGCAGTTACGCTCCGGGACTAGTAGGCTACGAGCAGTACTTC
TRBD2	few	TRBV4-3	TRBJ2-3	CASSQDRTSGRGTDTQYF	TGCGCCAGCAGCCAAGATAGGACTAGCGGGAGAGGCACAGATACGCAGTATTTT
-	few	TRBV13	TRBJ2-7	CASSYRESSYEQYF	TGTGCCAGCAGTTATAGAGAGAGCTCCTACGAGCAGTACTTC
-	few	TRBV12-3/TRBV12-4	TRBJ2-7	CASSSGVHTEQYF	TGTGCCAGCAGTTCAGGGGTACATACCGAGCAGTACTTC
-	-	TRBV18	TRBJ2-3	CASSSGAETDTQYF	TGTGCCAGCTCCTCCGGGGCAGAAACAGATACGCAGTATTTT
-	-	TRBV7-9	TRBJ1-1	CASSSSIAVDPAGEAFF	TGTGCCAGCAGCTCCAGTATCGCTGTGGACCCCGCGGGGGAAGCTTTCTTT
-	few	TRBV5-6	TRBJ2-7	CASSAEQSLLEQYF	TGTGCCAGCAGCGCCGAGCAATCCCTCCTCGAGCAGTACTTC
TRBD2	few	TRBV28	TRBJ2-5	CASRASGDLFQETQYF	TGTGCCAGCAGGGCTAGCGGGGACCTCTTCCAAGAGACCCAGTACTTC
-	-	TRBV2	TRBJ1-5	CASSEGTHSNQPQHF	TGTGCCAGCAGTGAAGGGACACATAGCAATCAGCCCCAGCATTTT
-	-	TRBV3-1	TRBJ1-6	CASSQDRESSYNSPLHF	TGTGCCAGCAGCCAGGACAGAGAGAGCTCCTATAATTCACCCCTCCACTTT
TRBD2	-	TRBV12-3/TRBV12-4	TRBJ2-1	CASTPGLGFGEQFF	TGTGCCAGCACTCCGGGACTAGGTTTTGGTGAGCAGTTCTTC
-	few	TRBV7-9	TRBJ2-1	CASSLGYGGGDEQFF	TGTGCCAGCAGCTTAGGCTATGGGGGAGGCGATGAGCAGTTCTTC
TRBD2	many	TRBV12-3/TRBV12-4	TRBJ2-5	CASSLTREGPETQYF	TGTGCCAGCAGTTTAACGCGGGAGGGCCCGGAGACCCAGTACTTC
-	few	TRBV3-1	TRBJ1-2	CASSQTGFLPASGYGYTF	TGTGCCAGCAGCCAAACAGGATTCCTCCCCGCATCCGGGTATGGCTACACCTTC
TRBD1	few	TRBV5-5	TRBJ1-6	CASSQLTGPNSPLHF	TGTGCCAGCAGCCAGCTGACAGGGCCTAATTCACCCCTCCACTTT
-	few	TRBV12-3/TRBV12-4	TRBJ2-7	CASSSEGLASYEQYF	TGTGCCAGCAGCTCCGAGGGACTGGCTTCCTACGAGCAGTACTTC
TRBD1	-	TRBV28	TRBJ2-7	CASSQTRTGRYEQYF	TGTGCCAGCAGCCAAACTCGGACAGGGCGGTACGAGCAGTACTTC
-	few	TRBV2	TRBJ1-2	CASSDSSNYGYTF	TGTGCCAGCAGTGACAGCTCTAACTATGGCTACACCTTC
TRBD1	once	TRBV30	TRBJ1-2	CAWATGTGLVDGYTF	TGTGCCTGGGCAACCGGGACAGGGCTGGTGGATGGCTACACCTTC
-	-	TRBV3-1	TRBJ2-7	CASSGKDSYEQYF	TGTGCCAGCAGCGGGAAAGACTCCTACGAGCAGTACTTC
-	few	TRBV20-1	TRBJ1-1	CSARDFGTPWAEAFF	TGCAGTGCTAGAGATTTTGGGACGCCTTGGGCTGAAGCTTTCTTT
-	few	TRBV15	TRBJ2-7	CATSRESYEQYF	TGTGCCACCAGCAGAGAATCCTACGAGCAGTACTTC
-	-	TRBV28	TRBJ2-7	CASSLYFAGAYEQYF	TGTGCCAGCAGTTTATATTTCGCGGGGGCTTACGAGCAGTACTTC
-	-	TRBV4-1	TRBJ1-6	CASSLGTYNSPLHF	TGCGCCAGCAGCCTGGGAACCTATAATTCACCCCTCCACTTT
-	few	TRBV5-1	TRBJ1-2	CASSVPDRTTYNYGYTF	TGCGCCAGCAGCGTACCGGACAGAACCACTTATAACTATGGCTACACCTTC
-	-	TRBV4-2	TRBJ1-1	CASRDMAEAFF	TGTGCCAGCCGGGACATGGCGGAAGCTTTCTTT
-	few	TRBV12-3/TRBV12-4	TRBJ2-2	CASSLRDSTGELFF	TGTGCCAGCAGTTTACGGGATTCCACCGGGGAGCTGTTTTTT
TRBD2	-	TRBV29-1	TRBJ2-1	CSVLPGGSYNEQFF	TGCAGCGTTTTACCCGGGGGGTCCTACAATGAGCAGTTCTTC
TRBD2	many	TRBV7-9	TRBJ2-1	CASSYTSGRYNEQFF	TGTGCCAGCAGCTATACTAGCGGGCGCTACAATGAGCAGTTCTTC